What follows are 29 T cell receptor beta chains derived from one specimen sequenced in a study of T-cell reconstitution after alpha-beta-depleted transplantation in children. Library preparation (for TCRbeta) was performed with unique molecular identifiers. TCRdb reprocessed the PCR reads with MiXCR, giving one entry per CDR3 protein. Among about 830,000 distinct CDR3 sequences, around 17% were seen once, and the ten largest hold roughly 5%. The sample consisted of PBMCs, mostly from graft donor cells, taken 360 days after TCRalphabeta/CD19-depleted stem cell transplant. The receptors were sampled from a male patient aged 10 to 17 who had a stem cell transplant for acute lymphoblastic leukemia, so the T cells may come from the graft donor.

This chain links TRBV7-8 with TRBJ2-5; 7 positions match TRBD2. Germline values: CDR1 SGHVS, CDR2 FQNEAQ. V shed 4 bases, J shed 2 bases, and the junction held 13 bases outside the gene matches. There are 17 residues in the CDR3. For the CDR3, the DNA is TGTGCCAGCAGCTCGGAAGGTAGCGGGTGGGGACAAGAGACCCAGTACTTC. Encoded protein: CASSSEGSGWGQETQYF.

In regard to this clonotype: A much more abundant neighbour one base away suggests this may be a read error. This chain connects TRBV5-1 to TRBJ2-5, with D possibly being TRBD2 (5 bases). Germline V gives CDR1 SGHRS, CDR2 YFSETQ. The CDR3 is made up of 13 amino acids. In DNA, the CDR3 is TGCGCCAGCAGCTCGGCACTAGAAGAGACCCTGTACTTC. Translation: CASSSALEETLYF. Using reference TRBV5-1 and TRBJ2-5 for the parts outside the CDR3, the full variable domain is KAGVTQTPRYLIKTRGQQVTLSCSPISGHRSVSWYQQTPGQGLQFLFEYFSETQRNKGNFPGRFSGRQFSNSRSEMNVSTLELGDSALYLCASSSALEETLYFGPGTRLLVL.

The chain is built from TRBV29-1 and TRBJ1-1; D uncertain. The CDR3 loop spans 11 amino acids. CDR1 SQVTM and CDR2 ANQGSEA come from the germline V gene. Trimming removed 3 bases from V and 5 bases from J, with 7 bases in between. The CDR3 DNA follows: TGCAGCGTTGACCGAGCAACTGAAGCTTTCTTT. It encodes CSVDRATEAFF.

The sample holds a few counts of this clonotype. This chain joins TRBV4-1 and TRBJ2-5, with 8 bases fitting TRBD1. With V trimmed by 5 bases and J by 2 bases, 13 bases remained unmatched. The CDR3 is 17 amino acids. In germline, CDR1 is MGHRA, CDR2 YSYEKL. The CDR3 DNA follows: TGCGCCAGCAGCACACACCTACAGGGGGGCAAACAAGAGACCCAGTACTTC. The encoded protein is CASSTHLQGGKQETQYF.

The sample holds a few counts of this clonotype. The chain uses TRBV5-8 and TRBJ2-5; D is undetermined. Germline V CDR1 and CDR2: SGHTS, YDEGEE. The CDR3 consists of 15 residues. V lost 0 bases and J lost 5, with 14 bases in between. CDR3 loop: CASSLGLIPVETQYF. The CDR3 region has the DNA TGTGCCAGCAGCTTGGGGTTAATCCCGGTGGAGACCCAGTACTTC. The full variable domain, its missing parts supplied by reference TRBV5-8 and TRBJ2-5, is EAGVTQSPTHLIKTRGQQATLRCSPISGHTSVYWYQQALGLGLQFLLWYDEGEERNRGNFPPRFSGRQFPNYSSELNVNALELEDSALYLCASSLGLIPVETQYFGPGTRLLVL.

The V call is TRBV7-9, the J call TRBJ1-1; D might be TRBD1 (5 bases). The CDR3 runs 12 residues. Germline values: CDR1 SEHNR, CDR2 FQNEAQ (reference sequence). V lost 5 bases and J 11 bases, leaving 15 bases between the germline ends. CDR3 region: CASSLGREWAFF. The CDR3 DNA follows: TGTGCCAGCAGCCTGGGCAGGGAGTGGGCTTTCTTT.

This clonotype was detected only a few times. V is TRBV12-3 or TRBV12-4 and J is TRBJ1-2; D gene uncertain. V shed 5 bases and J shed 5 bases, with 18 bases lying between them. The CDR3 is 15 amino acids. The CDR3 nucleotides read TGTGCCAGCAGTCTTCCTCCGGTCCAAGGGTATGGCTACACCTTC. Its translation is CASSLPPVQGYGYTF.

The V and J genes are TRBV20-1 and TRBJ2-7; 7 nucleotides agree with TRBD2. The CDR3 loop spans 14 amino acids. The germline gives CDR1 DFQATT, CDR2 SNEGSKA (reference sequence). V trimming: 3 bases; J trimming: 2 bases; junction bases outside the gene matches: 7. CDR3 DNA sequence: TGCAGTGCTAGTCGAGGCGGGACTACCTACGAGCAGTACTTC. The encoded protein is CSASRGGTTYEQYF.

The V call is TRBV5-1, the J call TRBJ2-1, with a possible D match to TRBD2 (5 bases). Trimming removed 0 bases from V and 0 bases from J, with 10 bases in between. The CDR3 has 16 residues. Per germline, CDR1 SGHRS and CDR2 YFSETQ. CDR3 DNA sequence: TGCGCCAGCAGCTTGGAGACTACCAGCTCCTACAATGAGCAGTTCTTC. This sequence encodes CASSLETTSSYNEQFF.

This clonotype was seen more than once but under ten times. This chain joins TRBV24-1 and TRBJ2-1; D perhaps matches TRBD2 (5 bases). Trimming removed 0 bases from V and 1 base from J, with 9 bases in between. CDR1 is KGHDR, CDR2 SFDVKD, per germline. The CDR3 totals 16 residues. CDR3 bases: TGTGCCACCAGTGATTTGAAGGCGGGTTCCTACAATGAGCAGTTCTTC. Its translation: CATSDLKAGSYNEQFF.

This clonotype occurred a few times. The V gene is TRBV11-1, the J gene TRBJ2-1; D may be TRBD2 (5 bases). The germline CDR1 and CDR2 sequences are SGHAT and FQDESV (reference sequence). V was trimmed by 6 bases and J by 2 bases, leaving 14 bases between them. This CDR3 comprises 15 residues. Here the CDR3 reads CASSQLGSPYNEQFF. CDR3 DNA sequence: TGTGCCAGCAGTCAACTAGGAAGCCCCTACAATGAGCAGTTCTTC. The full variable domain, with the rest looked up from reference TRBV11-1 and TRBJ2-1, is EAEVAQSPRYKITEKSQAVAFWCDPISGHATLYWYRQILGQGPELLVQFQDESVVDDSQLPKDRFSAERLKGVDSTLKIQPAELGDSAMYLCASSQLGSPYNEQFFGPGTRLTVL.

This clonotype was detected many times. The CDR3 DNA follows: TGTGCCAGCAGCTTTTGGCAGAATAACACCGGGGAGCTGTTTTTT. It codes for CASSFWQNNTGELFF. The V call is TRBV5-4, the J call TRBJ2-2; D ambiguous. Trimming shortened V by 2 bases and J by 2 bases, and 10 bases separated the two germline ends. CDR3 length: 15 amino acids. CDR1 and CDR2 from the germline V gene are SGHNT and YYREEE (reference sequence).

V is TRBV5-1 and J is TRBJ2-7, with 10 bases that match TRBD1. The V and J ends lost 5 bases and 5 bases, in that order; junction bases with no gene match: 4. The CDR3 has 13 residues. Germline V gene sequence: CDR1 SGHRS, CDR2 YFSETQ. CDR3 sequence (DNA): TGCGCCAGCAGTGGACAGGGGGGCGACGAGCAGTACTTC. Translated: CASSGQGGDEQYF.

This clonotype appeared a few times. The chain couples TRBV29-1 to TRBJ2-1, with TRBD1 matching 8 bases. Germline trimming cut 8 bases from V and 4 bases from J; bases unmatched to any gene: 13. Looked up from germline, CDR1 is SQVTM and CDR2 is ANQGSEA. This CDR3 is 15 amino acids long. In DNA form, the CDR3 reads TGCAGCCATAGACCCCAGGGGGCGGGTTACAATGAGCAGTTCTTC. As protein: CSHRPQGAGYNEQFF.

This clonotype was seen more than once but under ten times. The chain carries TRBV6-2 or TRBV6-3 and TRBJ2-1; TRBD1 matches 10 bases. CDR1 is MNHEY, CDR2 SVGEGT, per germline. The CDR3 covers 15 residues. V dropped 5 bases and J dropped 9; count of bases not matched to a gene: 10. The CDR3: CASSQNRDRGGEQFF. The CDR3 DNA sequence: TGTGCCAGCAGTCAGAACCGGGACAGGGGAGGTGAGCAGTTCTTC.

Written as DNA, the CDR3 is TGTGCCAGCAGCTTAAGAGAAGGGGGGCGCACCTATGGCTACACCTTC. Translated: CASSLREGGRTYGYTF. The chain couples TRBV7-9 to TRBJ1-2, with a weak D call TRBD1 (6 bases). The germline CDR1 and CDR2 sequences are SEHNR and FQNEAQ (reference sequence). With 2 bases removed from V and 4 bases from J, the gap between germline ends came to 17 bases. CDR3 size: 16 residues.

There are a few counts of this clonotype. The chain has TRBV2 and TRBJ2-3, with 9 bases that match TRBD2. Germline V gene lookup returns CDR1 SNHLY and CDR2 FYNNEI. After removal of 8 bases from V and 6 bases from J, the junction contained 9 bases not matched to a gene. CDR3 length: 14 amino acids. The DNA for the CDR3 is TGTGCCAGCGGGGCTAGCGGGGTCGCGGATACGCAGTATTTT. It yields the protein CASGASGVADTQYF.

J is TRBJ2-7 and V is TRBV12-3 or TRBV12-4; D is unresolved. The CDR3 length is 15 residues. Trimming left V 3 bases short and J 2 bases short, with 14 bases between. The CDR3 loop reads CASSFQVVGTYEQYF. The DNA for the CDR3 is TGTGCCAGCAGTTTTCAGGTGGTTGGGACCTACGAGCAGTACTTC.

This chain uses TRBV29-1 with TRBJ2-2; TRBD1 might be the D (6 bases). CDR3 length equals 14 residues. V was trimmed by 3 bases and J by 1 base, leaving 9 bases between them. CDR1 and CDR2 from the germline V gene are SQVTM and ANQGSEA. CDR3 coding DNA: TGCAGCGTTGATGCACAGGGGAACACCGGGGAGCTGTTTTTT. It is translated as CSVDAQGNTGELFF.

This clonotype was seen a few times. The chain is built from TRBV12-3 or TRBV12-4 and TRBJ2-2; 8 bases map to TRBD1. The ends lost 3 bases at V and 6 bases at J; junction bases unmatched: 6. The CDR3 length is 15 residues. The CDR3 spells CASSFPSTGAGELFF. The CDR3 DNA sequence: TGTGCCAGCAGTTTCCCCTCGACAGGGGCCGGGGAGCTGTTTTTT.

This clonotype occurred a few times. The V call is TRBV3-1, the J call TRBJ2-1; 9 bases map to TRBD2. V gave up 2 bases and J gave up 10 bases; unmatched junction bases: 12. In germline, CDR1 is LGHDT, CDR2 YNNKEL (reference sequence). The CDR3 is made up of 16 amino acids. The CDR3 loop is CASSQPAGGRPEEQFF. As DNA, the CDR3 is TGTGCCAGCAGCCAACCAGCGGGAGGCAGGCCCGAGGAGCAGTTCTTC.

The V gene is TRBV30, the J gene TRBJ1-6, with D unresolved. The length of the CDR3 is 15 residues. V lost 6 bases, J lost 8 bases, and 20 bases lay in between. Germline values: CDR1 GTSNPN, CDR2 SVGIG (reference sequence). Here the CDR3 DNA reads TGTGCCTGCCTGCGACCAAAGAATGTGGATTCACCCCTCCACTTT. Translated: CACLRPKNVDSPLHF.

This clonotype was counted a few times. The chain has TRBV11-2 and TRBJ2-3; the D gene is possibly TRBD1 (5 bases). V dropped 8 bases and J dropped 0 bases, with 12 bases sitting between them. CDR1 SGHAT and CDR2 FQNNGV come from the germline V gene. This CDR3 has 14 residues. The CDR3 DNA sequence: TGTGCCAGCGGGGCAGGGATTAGCACAGATACGCAGTATTTT. This encodes CASGAGISTDTQYF.

In its sample, this clonotype was seen a few times. The V call is TRBV27, the J call TRBJ2-1; D might be TRBD1 (5 bases). CDR1 and CDR2 from the germline V gene are MNHEY and SMNVEV (reference sequence). Trimming removed 0 bases at V and 0 bases at J, with 12 bases between. The CDR3 contains 17 residues. The CDR3 nucleotides are TGTGCCAGCAGTTTATCCCCGACAGTGTTCTCCTACAATGAGCAGTTCTTC. This translates into CASSLSPTVFSYNEQFF.

This clonotype has just a few counts. This chain connects TRBV4-1 to TRBJ2-4; 7 nucleotides match TRBD1. The CDR3 is 15 amino acids. The V segment lost 1 base and the J segment 2 bases; nucleotides outside the gene matches: 2. The germline CDR1 and CDR2 sequences are MGHRA and YSYEKL. In DNA, the CDR3 is TGCGCCAGCAGCCAAGTGGGACAGACCAAAAACATTCAGTACTTC. Translation gives CASSQVGQTKNIQYF.

This clonotype was seen more than once but under ten times. The J gene is TRBJ2-7, the V gene TRBV27; 13 bases align to TRBD2. CDR3 length equals 17 residues. Trimming took 6 bases from V and 0 from J; bases not matched to a gene: 8. Germline V gives CDR1 MNHEY, CDR2 SMNVEV (reference sequence). The CDR3 spells CASSHTSGRAYSYEQYF. The CDR3 bases are TGTGCCAGCAGCCACACTAGCGGGAGGGCTTACTCCTACGAGCAGTACTTC.

This clonotype showed up just a few times. J is TRBJ2-7 and V is TRBV27; TRBD2 matches 7 bases. The CDR3 runs to 14 residues. Trimming took 4 bases from V and 4 from J; bases not matched to a gene: 7. From germline, CDR1 is MNHEY and CDR2 SMNVEV (reference sequence). The CDR3 loop is CASSYAGAAYEQYF. The CDR3 DNA follows: TGTGCCAGCAGTTACGCGGGAGCTGCTTACGAGCAGTACTTC.

This clonotype was picked up many times. V gene TRBV20-1 combines with J gene TRBJ2-4; D gene uncertain. V shed 5 bases and J shed 1 base, with 9 bases lying between them. The CDR3 sequence is 13 residues long. Germline CDR1 and CDR2: DFQATT and SNEGSKA (reference sequence). The CDR3 bases are TGCAGTGCTGGGGTCTGGGCCAAAAACATTCAGTACTTC. This sequence encodes CSAGVWAKNIQYF.

The chain carries TRBV6-1 and TRBJ2-3, with 7 bases lining up with TRBD2. V lost 3 bases, J lost 5 bases, and 5 bases stayed unmatched. The CDR3 extends over 14 amino acids. Germline V CDR1 and CDR2: MNHNS, SASEGT. The CDR3 DNA reads as TGTGCCAGCAGTGACGATGGCGGGGGAGATACGCAGTATTTT. Translated: CASSDDGGGDTQYF.